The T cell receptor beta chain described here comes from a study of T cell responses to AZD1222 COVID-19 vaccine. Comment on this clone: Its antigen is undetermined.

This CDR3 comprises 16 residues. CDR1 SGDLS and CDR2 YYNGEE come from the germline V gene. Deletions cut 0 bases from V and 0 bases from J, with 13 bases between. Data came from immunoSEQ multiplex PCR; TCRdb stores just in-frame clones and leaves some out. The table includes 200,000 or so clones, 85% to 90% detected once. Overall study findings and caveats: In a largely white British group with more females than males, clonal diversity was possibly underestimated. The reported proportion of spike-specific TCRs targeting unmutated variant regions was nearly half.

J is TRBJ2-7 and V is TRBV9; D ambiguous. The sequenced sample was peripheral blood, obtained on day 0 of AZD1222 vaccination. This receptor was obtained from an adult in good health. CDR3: CASSVERYGSSYEQYF. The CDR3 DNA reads TGTGCCAGCAGCGTAGAGCGTTACGGGTCCTCCTACGAGCAGTACTTC.